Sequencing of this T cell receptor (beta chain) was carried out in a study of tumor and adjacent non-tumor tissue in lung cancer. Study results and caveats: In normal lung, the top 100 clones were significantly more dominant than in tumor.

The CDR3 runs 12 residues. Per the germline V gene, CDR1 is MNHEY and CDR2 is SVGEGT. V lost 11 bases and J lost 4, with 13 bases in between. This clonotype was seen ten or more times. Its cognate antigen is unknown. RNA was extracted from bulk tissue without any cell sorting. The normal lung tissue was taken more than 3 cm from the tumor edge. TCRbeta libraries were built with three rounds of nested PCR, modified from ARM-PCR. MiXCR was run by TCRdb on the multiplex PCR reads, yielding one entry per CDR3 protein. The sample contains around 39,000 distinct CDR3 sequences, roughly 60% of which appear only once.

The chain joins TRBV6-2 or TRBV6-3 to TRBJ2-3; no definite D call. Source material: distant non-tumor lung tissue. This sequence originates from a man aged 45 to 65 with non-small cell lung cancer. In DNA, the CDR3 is TGTGCCGTGATTATCGTGGCAGATACGCAGTATTTT. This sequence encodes CAVIIVADTQYF.